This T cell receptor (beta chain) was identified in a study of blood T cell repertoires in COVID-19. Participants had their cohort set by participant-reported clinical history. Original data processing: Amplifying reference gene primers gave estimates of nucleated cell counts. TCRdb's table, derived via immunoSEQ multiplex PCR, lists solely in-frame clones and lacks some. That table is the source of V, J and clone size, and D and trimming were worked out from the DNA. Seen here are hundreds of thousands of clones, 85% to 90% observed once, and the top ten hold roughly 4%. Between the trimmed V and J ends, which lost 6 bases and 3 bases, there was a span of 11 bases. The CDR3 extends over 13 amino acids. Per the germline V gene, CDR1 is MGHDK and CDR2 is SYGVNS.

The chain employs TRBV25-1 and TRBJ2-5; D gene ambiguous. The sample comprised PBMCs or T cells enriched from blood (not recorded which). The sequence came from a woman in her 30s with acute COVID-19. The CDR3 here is CASSSPVEETQYF. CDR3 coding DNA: TGTGCCAGCAGCTCTCCGGTGGAAGAGACCCAGTACTTC.